The clone carrying this TCR beta chain was observed a few times. The PCR contained 60 Vbeta and 13 Jbeta primers. The method was immunoSEQ multiplex PCR; TCRdb's version includes in-frame clones alone and lacks a portion of them. Of about 190,000 clones listed, over 60% are singletons. V lost 5 bases and J lost 3, with 14 bases in between. CDR1 MNHEY and CDR2 SVGAGI come from the germline V gene. This CDR3 spans 14 amino acids. This record comes from a study of cytomegalovirus exposure and HLA in healthy donors. The rearrangement links TRBV6-5 to TRBJ2-7; a possible D gene is TRBD2 (5 bases). Sequencing was carried out using PBMCs. The receptor's source is a woman aged 40 to 49 in good health and CMV-seronegative. This CDR3 reads CASSEQRNNYEQYF. CDR3 bases: TGTGCCAGCAGTGAACAGCGGAACAACTACGAGCAGTACTTC.